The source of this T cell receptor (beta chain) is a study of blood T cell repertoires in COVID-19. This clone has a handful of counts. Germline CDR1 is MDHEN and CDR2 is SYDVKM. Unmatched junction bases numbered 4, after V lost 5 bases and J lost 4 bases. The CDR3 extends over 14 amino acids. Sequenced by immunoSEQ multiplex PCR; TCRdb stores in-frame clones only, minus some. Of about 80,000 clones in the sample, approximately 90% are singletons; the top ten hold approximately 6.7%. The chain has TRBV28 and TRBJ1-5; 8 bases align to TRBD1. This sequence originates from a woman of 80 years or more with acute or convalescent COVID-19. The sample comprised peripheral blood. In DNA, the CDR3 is TGTGCCAGCAGTACAGGGGGACCAAATCAGCCCCAGCATTTT. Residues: CASSTGGPNQPQHF.